This entry lists 21 T cell receptor beta chains sequenced from one sample in a study of glioma-infiltrating T cells after dendritic cell vaccination (dated by TCRdb to 2016 to 2017). The method was the immunoSEQ multiplex PCR assay. The source is immuneACCESS, and TCRdb retained only in-frame sequences with V and J called. Part of the clones is not carried over; for the studies checked, unresolved V genes explain less than half of this, and the remainder is unexplained. In this sample the table shows more than 95,000 clones, 90% of which occur a single time. The biggest ten clones account for approximately 3% of the sample. Taken with the paper, the label for time point translates to: after dendritic cell vaccination, including at tumor progression/relapse. The source was blood, collected after dendritic cell vaccination. The receptors were sampled from a human donor with glioblastoma.

The chain links TRBV6-1 to TRBJ1-2; 11 bases are shared with TRBD1. V gave up 7 bases and J gave up 5 bases; unmatched junction bases: 9. Germline V gene lookup returns CDR1 MNHNS and CDR2 SASEGT. The CDR3 contains 15 residues. The CDR3 loop is CASNKRGQGDYGYTF. The CDR3 region has the DNA TGTGCCAGCAACAAAAGGGGACAGGGGGATTATGGCTACACCTTC.

The chain carries TRBV19 and TRBJ1-5; TRBD1 agrees at 10 bases. Germline assignment: CDR1 LNHDA and CDR2 SQIVND (reference sequence). J lost 11 bases, V lost 0 bases, and 10 bases had no gene match. The CDR3 covers 16 residues. CDR3 in amino acids: CASSIDGGQGRGSQHF. The CDR3, as DNA: TGTGCCAGTAGTATAGATGGGGGACAGGGGAGAGGGTCCCAGCATTTT. The entire variable domain, with the rest obtained from reference TRBV19 and TRBJ1-5, is as follows: DGGITQSPKYLFRKEGQNVTLSCEQNLNHDAMYWYRQDPGQGLRLIYYSQIVNDFQKGDIAEGYSVSREKKESFPLTVTSAQKNPTAFYLCASSIDGGQGRGSQHFGDGTRLSIL.

This rearrangement joins TRBV7-3 to TRBJ1-2, with 9 bases fitting TRBD1. Germline V lookup: CDR1 SGHTA, CDR2 FQGTGA. This CDR3 is built from 16 residues. V dropped 5 bases and J dropped 6; count of bases not matched to a gene: 13. The CDR3 here is CASSRTAGTGKDGYTF. The CDR3 DNA follows: TGTGCCAGCAGCCGTACCGCCGGGACAGGGAAGGATGGCTACACCTTC.

This chain links TRBV30 with TRBJ2-7, with TRBD1 matching 7 bases. The V gene end was trimmed by 4 bases and the J gene end by 2 bases; junction bases not matched to a gene: 11. The V gene's germline CDR1 is GTSNPN and CDR2 SVGIG (reference sequence). CDR3 length: 15 amino acids. CDR3 region: CAWTLSSQGAYEQYF. The CDR3 coding sequence is TGTGCCTGGACCCTTTCGTCCCAGGGGGCCTACGAGCAGTACTTC.

The V gene is TRBV5-4, the J gene TRBJ2-3, with TRBD2 matching 8 bases. This CDR3 is built from 16 residues. The germline V gene has CDR1 SGHNT and CDR2 YYREEE (reference sequence). After removal of 4 bases from V and 1 base from J, the junction contained 8 bases not matched to a gene. The CDR3 region is CASSLSGSTRTDTQYF. CDR3 in DNA: TGTGCCAGCAGCCTGAGCGGGAGCACGCGCACAGATACGCAGTATTTT.

This clone has ten or more counts. This sequence joins TRBV6-1 and TRBJ1-1; D may be TRBD1 (5 bases). Germline V gene data show CDR1 as MNHNS and CDR2 as SASEGT. The CDR3 has 15 amino acids. V gave up 2 bases and J gave up 2 bases, with 12 bases separating them. In nucleotides, the CDR3 is TGTGCCAGCAGTGAACTACAGGTGTTTAACACTGAAGCTTTCTTT. It is translated as CASSELQVFNTEAFF.

The chain joins TRBV29-1 to TRBJ2-5; weak D call: TRBD1 (5 bases). The CDR3 consists of 14 residues. CDR1 SQVTM and CDR2 ANQGSEA come from the germline V gene. In DNA form, the CDR3 reads TGCGGCCTCGGGCAGGGTCGTAACCAAGAGACCCAGTACTTC. The encoded protein is CGLGQGRNQETQYF.

This chain connects TRBV19 to TRBJ1-1; 8 positions agree with TRBD1. The CDR3 length is 18 residues. Germline trimming cut 3 bases from V and 3 bases from J; bases unmatched to any gene: 15. Germline CDR1 LNHDA, CDR2 SQIVND (reference sequence). CDR3 DNA: TGTGCCAGTAGTATTCGGGTCGGCAGGGGGCTTCGGGACACTGAAGCTTTCTTT. This gives the protein CASSIRVGRGLRDTEAFF. The entire variable domain, with the rest obtained from reference TRBV19 and TRBJ1-1, is as follows: DGGITQSPKYLFRKEGQNVTLSCEQNLNHDAMYWYRQDPGQGLRLIYYSQIVNDFQKGDIAEGYSVSREKKESFPLTVTSAQKNPTAFYLCASSIRVGRGLRDTEAFFGQGTRLTVV.

CDR3 nucleotides: TGTGCCAGCAGTTATGACAGGGTTGGGGGAAGCAATCAGCCCCAGCATTTT. Its protein is CASSYDRVGGSNQPQHF. The rearrangement uses TRBV2 and TRBJ1-5; 7 bases map to TRBD1. Unmatched junction bases numbered 11, after V lost 5 bases and J lost 1 base. The V gene's germline CDR1 is SNHLY and CDR2 FYNNEI. The CDR3 covers 17 residues.

This clone was counted only a few times. The genes are TRBV4-1 and TRBJ1-2; D is perhaps TRBD1 (6 bases). CDR1 and CDR2 (germline): MGHRA, YSYEKL. Trimming left V 1 base short and J 0 bases short, with 6 bases between. There are 14 residues in the CDR3. The CDR3 spells CASSQGTANYGYTF. The CDR3 DNA follows: TGCGCCAGCAGCCAAGGGACAGCTAACTATGGCTACACCTTC.

The chain links TRBV11-3 to TRBJ2-1; 7 nucleotides align to TRBD1. CDR3 size: 13 residues. Losses at the gene ends were 5 bases for V and 9 bases for J; bases not matched to a gene: 7. Germline assignment: CDR1 SGHNT and CDR2 YENEEA. The CDR3, as DNA: TGTGCCAGCAGCCAGACAGGGAGAGGTGAGCAGTTCTTC. Translating it yields CASSQTGRGEQFF.

The chain is built from TRBV6-5 and TRBJ1-5, with D perhaps TRBD1 (6 bases). In germline, CDR1 is MNHEY, CDR2 SVGAGI. Trimming took off 5 bases at V and 2 bases at J, with 13 bases between the two ends. The length of the CDR3 is 15 residues. This chain's CDR3 is CASSDLQGGNQPQHF. CDR3 nucleotides: TGTGCCAGCAGTGACTTACAGGGCGGCAATCAGCCCCAGCATTTT.

This chain links TRBV4-1 with TRBJ2-7; tentative D call: TRBD2 (5 bases). Germline V gives CDR1 MGHRA, CDR2 YSYEKL. With 4 bases removed from V and 4 bases from J, the gap between germline ends came to 14 bases. The CDR3 covers 14 residues. DNA of the CDR3: TGCGCCAGCAGCCTCGTCAGGACTCAATACGAGCAGTACTTC. This codes for CASSLVRTQYEQYF.

CDR3 region: CASSLRERATGELFF. DNA of the CDR3: TGCGCCAGCAGCTTGAGGGAGCGTGCCACCGGGGAGCTGTTTTTT. The V gene is TRBV5-1, the J gene TRBJ2-2; possibly TRBD2 for D (5 bases). V lost 1 base to trimming and J lost 4 bases, with 11 bases between them. The CDR3 sequence is 15 residues long. Germline values: CDR1 SGHRS, CDR2 YFSETQ.

The rearrangement uses TRBV6-6 and TRBJ1-1; no clear D gene. The CDR3 covers 14 residues. Trimming left V 2 bases short and J 7 bases short, with 14 bases between. Germline V gives CDR1 MNHNY, CDR2 SVGAGI (reference sequence). Here the CDR3 reads CASSYGLGQDEAFF. The CDR3 DNA reads TGTGCCAGCAGTTACGGTCTGGGTCAGGATGAAGCTTTCTTT.

The chain employs TRBV6-5 and TRBJ1-1; perhaps TRBD1 as D (5 bases). V lost 8 bases to trimming and J lost 1 base, with 14 bases between them. Germline assignment: CDR1 MNHEY and CDR2 SVGAGI. The CDR3 totals 14 residues. CDR3 nucleotide sequence: TGTGCCAGCCAACGGGGGGGTTGGAACACTGAAGCTTTCTTT. Translated, it gives CASQRGGWNTEAFF.

The V call is TRBV19, the J call TRBJ2-3, with 7 nucleotides matching TRBD2. This CDR3 has 13 residues. V gave up 4 bases and J gave up 5 bases; unmatched junction bases: 3. Looked up from germline, CDR1 is LNHDA and CDR2 is SQIVND (reference sequence). CDR3 region: CASSTGTKDTQYF. The DNA of the CDR3 is TGTGCCAGTAGTACCGGGACTAAAGATACGCAGTATTTT.

V usage is TRBV5-1 and J usage is TRBJ2-1; a possible D gene is TRBD2 (5 bases). The CDR3 spans 14 residues. With 0 bases removed from V and 6 bases from J, the gap between germline ends came to 10 bases. Germline-derived CDR1 and CDR2 are SGHRS and YFSETQ. The CDR3 protein is CASSLEDSGNEQFF. CDR3 coding DNA: TGCGCCAGCAGCTTGGAGGACTCGGGCAATGAGCAGTTCTTC.

The chain joins TRBV7-9 to TRBJ1-3; D is unresolved. From germline, CDR1 is SEHNR and CDR2 FQNEAQ (reference sequence). The CDR3 consists of 12 residues. With 0 bases removed from V and 9 bases from J, the gap between germline ends came to 6 bases. The CDR3 here is CASSLASGTIYF. For the CDR3, the DNA is TGTGCCAGCAGCTTAGCTAGTGGCACCATATATTTT.

In DNA form, the CDR3 reads TGTGCCAGCTCACCCGAGGGGGACACCGGGGAGCTGTTTTTT. Protein sequence: CASSPEGDTGELFF. This chain connects TRBV18 to TRBJ2-2; tentatively, D is TRBD1 (6 bases). V dropped 3 bases and J dropped 3 bases, with 8 bases sitting between them. CDR3 length: 14 amino acids. Germline lookup yields CDR1 KGHSH and CDR2 LQKENI.

The chain employs TRBV28 and TRBJ2-1; the match to TRBD2 covers 8 bases. There are 15 residues in the CDR3. Per the germline V gene, CDR1 is MDHEN and CDR2 is SYDVKM. V was pared by 6 bases and J by 7 bases, with 11 bases of the junction left unmatched. CDR3: CASSRPGGPRNEQFF. CDR3 bases: TGTGCCAGCAGCCGCCCGGGAGGGCCAAGGAATGAGCAGTTCTTC.